The 15 T cell receptor beta chains listed next were all sequenced from one sample in a study of shared clonotypes between healthy human individuals. Libraries were prepared by immunoSEQ multiplex PCR; TCRdb keeps only in-frame clonotypes and omits some of them. The sample has 2 million to 2.5 million clones, 85% to 95% seen once. What was sequenced was naive CD4+ T cells sorted from blood. The subset is: CD45RA+ positively selected. The receptor set was obtained from a man aged 18 to 29 in good health.

V is TRBV4-1 and J is TRBJ1-2; D may be TRBD1 (6 bases). The germline V and J ends were trimmed by 4 bases and 4 bases, with 19 bases remaining between them. Germline CDR1 is MGHRA and CDR2 is YSYEKL. The CDR3 runs 16 residues. The CDR3 loop is CASSRPGTSVSYGYTF. The CDR3 DNA follows: TGCGCCAGCAGCCGACCTGGGACATCGGTTAGCTATGGCTACACCTTC.

The chain is built from TRBV5-6 and TRBJ1-3; D unclear. The CDR3 length is 17 residues. Germline CDR1 SGHDT, CDR2 YYEEEE. V lost 2 bases and J 0 bases, leaving 15 bases between the germline ends. The CDR3: CASSLLVSVGSGNTIYF. CDR3 DNA: TGTGCCAGCAGCTTATTGGTTTCGGTCGGCTCTGGAAACACCATATATTTT.

The J gene is TRBJ2-7, the V gene TRBV11-2; 9 bases align to TRBD1. CDR1 and CDR2 from the germline V gene are SGHAT and FQNNGV. CDR3 length equals 14 residues. With 4 bases clipped from V and 6 bases from J, the junction kept 7 bases outside the gene matches. CDR3 region: CASSSGTGFSEQYF. In DNA, the CDR3 is TGTGCCAGCAGCTCCGGGACAGGGTTTAGCGAGCAGTACTTC.

This chain links TRBV4-1 with TRBJ1-2; D call uncertain. Per germline, CDR1 MGHRA and CDR2 YSYEKL. The CDR3 is 16 residues long. Trimming took 5 bases from V and 8 from J, leaving 24 bases between them. CDR3 sequence (DNA): TGCGCCAGCAGCGGGCGAGAAGGCTTGGGGTTTCTGGGCTACACCTTC. Translated: CASSGREGLGFLGYTF.

This chain joins TRBV4-1 and TRBJ1-1; D is unresolved. Trimming left V 3 bases short and J 5 bases short, with 22 bases between. The length of the CDR3 is 17 residues. The germline CDR1 and CDR2 sequences are MGHRA and YSYEKL. The CDR3 spells CASSQRAIMDRGTEAFF. CDR3 DNA: TGCGCCAGCAGCCAGAGAGCCATTATGGACCGAGGGACTGAAGCTTTCTTT.

This clone was detected only once. The gene calls are TRBV6-1 and TRBJ2-4; the match to TRBD2 covers 11 bases. Germline V CDR1 and CDR2: MNHNS, SASEGT. The length of the CDR3 is 15 residues. V shed 7 bases, J shed 8 bases, and the junction held 10 bases outside the gene matches. The CDR3 region is CASNILAGGLDIQYF. The CDR3 DNA follows: TGTGCCAGCAATATATTAGCGGGAGGGCTGGACATTCAGTACTTC.

V usage is TRBV6-6 and J usage is TRBJ1-5; D is undetermined. The CDR3 extends over 11 amino acids. V was trimmed by 4 bases and J by 9 bases, leaving 7 bases between them. CDR1 MNHNY and CDR2 SVGAGI come from the germline V gene (reference sequence). CDR3 nucleotides: TGTGCCAGCAGTTCCGTTGGGCCCCAGCATTTT. Its protein product is CASSSVGPQHF.

The gene calls are TRBV6-6 and TRBJ1-2, with TRBD1 identical over 7 bases. Germline V gene sequence: CDR1 MNHNY, CDR2 SVGAGI (reference sequence). This CDR3 comprises 16 residues. The V segment lost 1 base and the J segment 4 bases; nucleotides outside the gene matches: 9. CDR3 loop: CASSYWGSGTAYGYTF. In DNA form, the CDR3 reads TGTGCCAGCAGTTACTGGGGGTCCGGGACAGCCTATGGCTACACCTTC.

This chain connects TRBV20-1 to TRBJ2-7; the D is unclear. Germline lookup yields CDR1 DFQATT and CDR2 SNEGSKA (reference sequence). V was cut by 7 bases and J by 4 bases, with 5 bases left in between. This CDR3 is built from 9 residues. The CDR3: CSVGYEQYF. CDR3 sequence (DNA): TGCAGTGTAGGTTACGAGCAGTACTTC.

The chain links TRBV21-1 to TRBJ2-7; the table's TRBD2 call for D was not verified on the DNA. TRBV21-1 is a pseudogene segment. The CDR3 loop spans 17 amino acids. CDR3 nucleotides: TGTGCCAGCAGCAAAATCCCGGGACTAGCGGGGACCTACGAGCAGTACTTC. Amino acid sequence: CASSKIPGLAGTYEQYF.

Worth noting for this clone: This sample includes further DNA sequences coding for the same CDR3. J is TRBJ2-7 and V is TRBV5-1; TRBD1 matches 10 bases. Germline V gene lookup returns CDR1 SGHRS and CDR2 YFSETQ. The V gene end was trimmed by 5 bases and the J gene end by 4 bases; junction bases not matched to a gene: 3. The CDR3 sequence is 13 residues long. Written as DNA, the CDR3 is TGCGCCAGCAGGTGGACAGGGGGATACGAGCAGTACTTC. Amino acid sequence: CASRWTGGYEQYF.

Regarding this clone: Within the sample, other DNA sequences also encode this same CDR3. The V and J genes are TRBV18 and TRBJ2-7; D gene uncertain. V was clipped by 6 bases and J by 1 base, with 13 bases between them. The V gene's germline CDR1 is KGHSH and CDR2 LQKENI. The CDR3 consists of 14 residues. The CDR3 reads CASSPGPASYEQYF. For the CDR3, the DNA is TGTGCCAGCTCCCCTGGCCCCGCATCCTACGAGCAGTACTTC.

V gene TRBV5-1 combines with J gene TRBJ2-1; 7 bases are a match to TRBD1. V shed 4 bases and J 7 bases; nucleotides not matched to a gene: 11. Per germline, CDR1 SGHRS and CDR2 YFSETQ. The CDR3 runs to 15 residues. The CDR3 region is CASSIRQGQSNEQFF. The CDR3 region has the DNA TGCGCCAGCAGCATAAGACAGGGCCAGTCGAATGAGCAGTTCTTC.

The chain recombines TRBV15 with TRBJ2-7; 8 nucleotides align to TRBD2. V shed 5 bases and J 3 bases; nucleotides not matched to a gene: 3. CDR1 is LNHNV, CDR2 YYDKDF, per germline (reference sequence). The CDR3 length is 13 residues. CDR3 protein: CATSRTSGYEQYF. The CDR3 nucleotides are TGTGCCACCAGCCGAACTAGCGGCTACGAGCAGTACTTC.

This chain links TRBV5-6 with TRBJ2-7, with 9 bases fitting TRBD2. Germline V gives CDR1 SGHDT, CDR2 YYEEEE. CDR3 length: 15 amino acids. V lost 2 bases, J lost 2 bases, and 5 bases stayed unmatched. The CDR3: CASSFGKRGAYEQYF. CDR3 nucleotide sequence: TGTGCCAGCAGCTTTGGTAAGCGGGGGGCCTACGAGCAGTACTTC. The variable domain in full, completed from reference TRBV5-6 and TRBJ2-7, reads DAGVTQSPTHLIKTRGQQVTLRCSPKSGHDTVSWYQQALGQGPQFIFQYYEEEERQRGNFPDRFSGHQFPNYSSELNVNALLLGDSALYLCASSFGKRGAYEQYFGPGTRLTVT.